This entry lists 32 T cell receptor beta chains sequenced from one sample in a study of T cells after yellow fever vaccination. Via MiXCR, TCRdb re-called the 5' RACE reads, giving one row per CDR3 protein. The sample shows 40,000 to 50,000 distinct CDR3 sequences, 6.8% of them seen only once. The input for sequencing was CD8+ T cells not binding an NS4B(214-222) dextramer, sorted from PBMCs, taken 45 days after the yellow fever booster vaccination. The origin of the receptors is a man aged 25 to 40 who received the YFV17D yellow fever vaccine.

At least ten counts were recorded for this clonotype. The V and J genes are TRBV30 and TRBJ2-1, with 10 bases identical to TRBD2. The trim removed 3 bases at V and 6 bases at J, leaving 11 bases unmatched. CDR3 length: 16 residues. Germline V gene sequence: CDR1 GTSNPN, CDR2 SVGIG (reference sequence). CDR3 region: CAWSDGSGRWGNEQFF. DNA of the CDR3: TGTGCCTGGAGCGACGGTAGCGGGAGGTGGGGCAATGAGCAGTTCTTC.

This clonotype appeared many times. V usage is TRBV3-1 and J usage is TRBJ2-3; D may be TRBD2 (6 bases). Deletions cut 5 bases from V and 2 bases from J, with 14 bases between. CDR3 length: 15 amino acids. CDR1 and CDR2 (germline): LGHDT, YNNKEL (reference sequence). Written as DNA, the CDR3 is TGTGCCAGCAGCTTAATTAGCGGCCCCACAGATACGCAGTATTTT. Its translation is CASSLISGPTDTQYF.

This clonotype was counted at least ten times. The chain is built from TRBV2 and TRBJ2-1; D is possibly TRBD2 (6 bases). The V and J ends lost 10 bases and 4 bases respectively, with 17 bases between them. CDR3 length: 14 amino acids. From germline, CDR1 is SNHLY and CDR2 FYNNEI. This CDR3 is CATTYERAYNEQFF. The CDR3 region has the DNA TGTGCCACCACCTATGAGCGGGCGTACAATGAGCAGTTCTTC.

Ten or more counts support this clonotype. This chain links TRBV5-4 with TRBJ2-7, with 8 bases that match TRBD2. With V trimmed by 4 bases and J by 0 bases, 6 bases remained unmatched. This CDR3 spans 15 amino acids. The germline V gene has CDR1 SGHNT and CDR2 YYREEE (reference sequence). The CDR3 reads CASSAARGDSYEQYF. CDR3 coding DNA: TGTGCCAGCAGCGCTGCGCGGGGGGACTCCTACGAGCAGTACTTC.

At least ten counts were recorded for this clonotype. The rearrangement joins TRBV28 to TRBJ2-1; TRBD1 matches at 9 bases. Germline lookup yields CDR1 MDHEN and CDR2 SYDVKM. The CDR3 extends over 14 amino acids. V trimming: 5 bases; J trimming: 6 bases; junction bases outside the gene matches: 5. CDR3 region: CASSPRTGVNEQFF. As DNA, the CDR3 is TGTGCCAGCAGTCCCAGGACAGGGGTCAATGAGCAGTTCTTC.

This clonotype was recorded at least ten times. The chain joins TRBV11-3 to TRBJ2-1; no definite D call. Germline V gene sequence: CDR1 SGHNT, CDR2 YENEEA. V lost 5 bases and J lost 6, with 11 bases in between. The CDR3 totals 13 residues. The DNA of the CDR3 is TGTGCCAGCAGCCAGACTGACCCCAATGAGCAGTTCTTC. It is translated as CASSQTDPNEQFF.

There are many counts of this clonotype. The rearrangement uses TRBV10-3 and TRBJ1-3; D is ambiguous. This CDR3 is built from 16 residues. CDR1 is ENHRY and CDR2 is SYGVKD in the germline V gene. Trimming removed 0 bases at V and 3 bases at J, with 12 bases between. CDR3 in amino acids: CAISESAAVGGNTIYF. The CDR3 bases are TGTGCCATCAGTGAGTCGGCGGCAGTCGGTGGAAACACCATATATTTT.

This chain links TRBV23-1 with TRBJ2-7, with TRBD2 matching 10 bases. TRBV23-1 is reported as an ORF; its role is uncertain. The CDR3 is made up of 17 amino acids. Trimming took 3 bases from V and 4 from J; bases not matched to a gene: 12. The CDR3 DNA follows: TGCGCCAGCAGTCATCCCGCGGGTTCTAGCGGGAGTTACGAGCAGTACTTC. It encodes CASSHPAGSSGSYEQYF.

In its sample, this clonotype was seen many times. This rearrangement joins TRBV5-1 to TRBJ1-1; D gene unclear. Germline lookup yields CDR1 SGHRS and CDR2 YFSETQ. CDR3 length: 13 amino acids. With 0 bases removed from V and 4 bases from J, the gap between germline ends came to 7 bases. The CDR3 DNA sequence: TGCGCCAGCAGCTTGGGAGGTAGCACTGAAGCTTTCTTT. It encodes CASSLGGSTEAFF. The whole variable domain, remainder taken from reference TRBV5-1 and TRBJ1-1, is KAGVTQTPRYLIKTRGQQVTLSCSPISGHRSVSWYQQTPGQGLQFLFEYFSETQRNKGNFPGRFSGRQFSNSRSEMNVSTLELGDSALYLCASSLGGSTEAFFGQGTRLTVV.

Ten or more counts support this clonotype. This rearrangement joins TRBV7-9 to TRBJ2-5; TRBD2 matches 7 bases. Trimming removed 3 bases from V and 3 bases from J; junction bases left unmatched: 7. Germline CDR1 and CDR2: SEHNR and FQNEAQ (reference sequence). The CDR3 runs to 15 residues. Here the CDR3 DNA reads TGTGCCAGCAGCTTGAGCGGGACCCTGGAAGAGACCCAGTACTTC. Its translation: CASSLSGTLEETQYF.

Ten or more counts support this clonotype. The CDR3, as DNA: TGTGCCGCAGTAGCGGGAGTCTACGAGCAGTACTTC. It codes for CAAVAGVYEQYF. The V call is TRBV6-1, the J call TRBJ2-7; 9 bases line up with TRBD2. Per germline, CDR1 MNHNS and CDR2 SASEGT. This CDR3 has 12 amino acids. Trimming removed 11 bases from V and 3 bases from J; junction bases left unmatched: 5.

The table lists this clonotype with many counts. This chain connects TRBV6-1 to TRBJ2-4; a possible D gene is TRBD2 (6 bases). The V end was cut by 7 bases, the J end by 0 bases, with 16 bases between. The CDR3 totals 16 residues. CDR1 is MNHNS, CDR2 SASEGT, per germline. The CDR3 DNA is TGTGCCAGCACCCCACACGGGGGACTAGCCAAAAACATTCAGTACTTC. This encodes CASTPHGGLAKNIQYF.

Comment on this clonotype: A much larger clonotype is one base distant, so this may be a read error. This chain connects TRBV11-2 to TRBJ2-6, with D possibly being TRBD1 (6 bases). Trimming took 5 bases from V and 4 from J, leaving 21 bases between them. This CDR3 spans 18 amino acids. In germline, CDR1 is SGHAT, CDR2 FQNNGV. CDR3 in DNA: TGTGCCAGCAGCCTCTCCGGGACACTCGAAGGGGGGGCCAACGTCCTGACTTTC. The encoded protein is CASSLSGTLEGGANVLTF.

This clonotype has ten or more counts. The CDR3 sequence: CSVEYGSYEQYF. DNA for the CDR3: TGCAGCGTTGAATATGGATCCTACGAGCAGTACTTC. The V call is TRBV29-1, the J call TRBJ2-7; D unresolved. From germline, CDR1 is SQVTM and CDR2 ANQGSEA. The CDR3 totals 12 residues. V lost 2 bases and J lost 1, with 6 bases in between.

This clonotype was seen at least ten times. The chain recombines TRBV7-9 with TRBJ2-1; D is tentatively TRBD1 or TRBD2 (6 bases each). V was cut by 5 bases and J by 3 bases, with 17 bases left in between. Per the germline V gene, CDR1 is SEHNR and CDR2 is FQNEAQ (reference sequence). This CDR3 has 16 residues. Written as DNA, the CDR3 is TGTGCCAGCAGCCCGGAGGGGGACAAGAACTACAATGAGCAGTTCTTC. Its translation is CASSPEGDKNYNEQFF.

At least ten counts were recorded for this clonotype. V gene TRBV2 combines with J gene TRBJ2-1; 11 bases fit TRBD2. V was pared by 3 bases and J by 4 bases, with 17 bases of the junction left unmatched. Looked up from germline, CDR1 is SNHLY and CDR2 is FYNNEI. The CDR3 runs to 20 residues. CDR3 bases: TGTGCCAGCAGTGATAATACTGCCCTGCTAGCGGGAGGACTATACAATGAGCAGTTCTTC. It specifies CASSDNTALLAGGLYNEQFF.

This clonotype was counted at least ten times. The chain employs TRBV27 and TRBJ2-5; D remains unclear. The CDR3 runs 11 residues. Germline CDR1 MNHEY, CDR2 SMNVEV (reference sequence). V was pared by 7 bases and J by 5 bases, with 8 bases between. The CDR3 DNA follows: TGTGCCAGCACCCTTGGCGAGACCCAGTACTTC. As protein: CASTLGETQYF.

CDR3 nucleotide sequence: TGTGCCAGCAGCCCAAACAGGGGCTACGAGCAGTACTTC. Translation: CASSPNRGYEQYF. The chain has TRBV7-6 and TRBJ2-7; 7 bases agree with TRBD1. The germline V gene has CDR1 SGHVS and CDR2 FNYEAQ. CDR3 length: 13 residues. V gave up 5 bases and J gave up 3 bases; unmatched junction bases: 4.

This clonotype was counted many times. The rearrangement links TRBV7-6 to TRBJ1-5; TRBD1 aligns across 10 bases. From germline, CDR1 is SGHVS and CDR2 FNYEAQ. V gave up 5 bases and J gave up 7 bases; unmatched junction bases: 5. There are 14 residues in the CDR3. CDR3 amino acids: CASSPGTGDQPQHF. The CDR3 DNA follows: TGTGCCAGCAGCCCAGGGACAGGGGACCAGCCCCAGCATTTT.

The chain recombines TRBV7-8 with TRBJ1-5; 11 bases match TRBD1. Germline V gene data show CDR1 as SGHVS and CDR2 as FQNEAQ. Trimming took 5 bases from V and 8 from J; bases not matched to a gene: 5. The CDR3 is 14 amino acids. The CDR3: CASSLGTGGEPQHF. The CDR3 DNA follows: TGTGCCAGCAGCCTAGGGACAGGGGGGGAGCCCCAGCATTTT. Combining the CDR3 with reference TRBV7-8 and TRBJ1-5 gives the whole variable domain GAGVSQSPRYKVAKRGQDVALRCDPISGHVSLFWYQQALGQGPEFLTYFQNEAQLDKSGLPSDRFFAERPEGSVSTLKIQRTQQEDSAVYLCASSLGTGGEPQHFGDGTRLSIL.

This clonotype was picked up one time. One base away lies a much larger clone, so this may be a sequencing read error. V usage is TRBV12-3 or TRBV12-4 and J usage is TRBJ2-1, with D possibly being TRBD2 (5 bases). This CDR3 has 16 residues. V was clipped by 6 bases and J by 0 bases, with 15 bases between them. Here the CDR3 DNA reads TGTGCCAGCAGCACGAGCGGAGTGAGCTCCTACAATGAGCAGTTCTTC. This gives the protein CASSTSGVSSYNEQFF.

This clonotype was recorded at least ten times. The V gene is TRBV7-9, the J gene TRBJ2-7; 7 nucleotides align to TRBD2. The CDR3 loop spans 13 amino acids. Germline V CDR1 and CDR2: SEHNR, FQNEAQ (reference sequence). V gave up 1 base and J gave up 6 bases; unmatched junction bases: 3. CDR3 in DNA: TGTGCCAGCAGCTTAGGGGGAGGGCCCGAGCAGTACTTC. Its protein is CASSLGGGPEQYF.

This clonotype was counted many times. The chain joins TRBV6-2 or TRBV6-3 to TRBJ1-1; D possibly corresponds to TRBD1 (5 bases). CDR3 length: 15 residues. The ends were cut back, 5 bases at V and 1 base at J, with 14 bases in the middle. Germline V gives CDR1 MNHEY, CDR2 SVGEGT. Written as DNA, the CDR3 is TGTGCCAGCAGTGGCAGACAGACTACGAACACTGAAGCTTTCTTT. This sequence encodes CASSGRQTTNTEAFF.

This clonotype was detected ten times or more. The V call is TRBV20-1, the J call TRBJ2-1; D is possibly TRBD1 (5 bases). Germline V lookup: CDR1 DFQATT, CDR2 SNEGSKA (reference sequence). V was cut by 1 base and J by 8 bases, with 15 bases left in between. This CDR3 region has 14 residues. The CDR3 spells CSARAGNAGDEQFF. CDR3 DNA: TGCAGTGCTAGAGCAGGGAATGCAGGCGATGAGCAGTTCTTC.

At least ten counts were recorded for this clonotype. The chain is built from TRBV29-1 and TRBJ2-1; no clear D gene. CDR3 size: 11 residues. With 7 bases removed from V and 3 bases from J, the gap between germline ends came to 7 bases. Germline-derived CDR1 and CDR2 are SQVTM and ANQGSEA. The CDR3: CSGGNYNEQFF. DNA of the CDR3: TGCAGCGGGGGAAACTACAATGAGCAGTTCTTC.

Turning to this clonotype: Possible read error: a much larger clone is one base away. V usage is TRBV20-1 and J usage is TRBJ2-1, with D unclear. This CDR3 has 14 residues. V lost 5 bases and J 0 bases, leaving 11 bases between the germline ends. The germline V gene has CDR1 DFQATT and CDR2 SNEGSKA (reference sequence). CDR3 coding DNA: TGCAGTGCTGGATCGGGCTTCTCCTACAATGAGCAGTTCTTC. Its translation: CSAGSGFSYNEQFF.

This chain links TRBV7-8 with TRBJ2-6; D ambiguous. The CDR3 sequence is 13 residues long. In germline, CDR1 is SGHVS, CDR2 FQNEAQ. Trimming took off 5 bases at V and 7 bases at J, with 9 bases between the two ends. The CDR3 is CASSLLPANVLTF. The CDR3 DNA reads as TGTGCCAGCAGCCTCTTGCCCGCCAACGTCCTGACTTTC.

Notes on this clonotype: This clone may be a read error of a much larger clone one base away. The chain is built from TRBV11-2 and TRBJ2-1, with 9 bases identical to TRBD2. The germline gives CDR1 SGHAT, CDR2 FQNNGV. The CDR3 is 14 amino acids. CDR3 coding DNA: TGTGCCAGCGGCTTAGCGGGAGTGGGTAATGAGCAGTTCTTC. Its translation is CASGLAGVGNEQFF. Full variable domain (rest looked up from reference TRBV11-2 and TRBJ2-1): EAGVAQSPRYKIIEKRQSVAFWCNPISGHATLYWYQQILGQGPKLLIQFQNNGVVDDSQLPKDRFSAERLKGVDSTLKIQPAKLEDSAVYLCASGLAGVGNEQFFGPGTRLTVL.

This clonotype occurred a few times. The chain joins TRBV19 to TRBJ2-6; 9 nucleotides match TRBD1. With V trimmed by 9 bases and J by 0 bases, 18 bases remained unmatched. The CDR3 totals 20 residues. Germline V gives CDR1 LNHDA, CDR2 SQIVND (reference sequence). CDR3 nucleotides: TGTGCCAGCAACCTTCTTGGGGGGACAGGGCCAAGCTCTGGGGCCAACGTCCTGACTTTC. The encoded protein is CASNLLGGTGPSSGANVLTF.

There are many counts of this clonotype. The V and J genes are TRBV28 and TRBJ2-3; D unresolved. The CDR3 has 13 residues. Trimming took 4 bases from V and 0 from J, leaving 5 bases between them. Per the germline V gene, CDR1 is MDHEN and CDR2 is SYDVKM. CDR3 amino acids: CASSSISTDTQYF. The CDR3 DNA is TGTGCCAGCAGTTCGATTAGCACAGATACGCAGTATTTT.

This clonotype was seen many times. This rearrangement joins TRBV6-5 to TRBJ2-3, with a weak D call TRBD1 (6 bases). This CDR3 has 16 residues. In germline, CDR1 is MNHEY, CDR2 SVGAGI. The V and J ends lost 6 bases and 5 bases respectively, with 21 bases between them. The CDR3 DNA reads as TGTGCCAGCAGGATAGAAGGTTCAGGGGCGGAAGATACGCAGTATTTT. Translated, it gives CASRIEGSGAEDTQYF.

The rearrangement joins TRBV19 to TRBJ2-1, with D tentatively TRBD2 (5 bases). The CDR3 spans 15 residues. The V gene's germline CDR1 is LNHDA and CDR2 SQIVND (reference sequence). Trimming left V 8 bases short and J 10 bases short, with 24 bases between. CDR3 amino acids: CASAPDWQPGEEQFF. The DNA for the CDR3 is TGTGCCAGTGCCCCCGATTGGCAGCCCGGGGAAGAGCAGTTCTTC.